These 6 T cell receptor beta chains were sequenced from one sample in a study of CD8 T cells in Susac syndrome. Reverse transcription of about 0.45 to 1 ug RNA was performed with random hexamers. MiXCR, applied by TCRdb to the immunoSEQ multiplex PCR reads, yields one record per CDR3 protein. The sample has fewer than 250,000 distinct CDR3 sequences, under 95% seen once. Input material: CD4+ T cells from PBMCs. The receptors were gathered from a human donor in good health.

CDR3 residues: CSARLGQGNSPLHF. In DNA form, the CDR3 reads TGCAGTGCTAGATTGGGACAGGGTAATTCACCCCTCCACTTT. The chain employs TRBV20-1 and TRBJ1-6; 9 positions agree with TRBD1. Germline V gene lookup returns CDR1 DFQATT and CDR2 SNEGSKA (reference sequence). V gave up 2 bases and J gave up 6 bases; unmatched junction bases: 2. This CDR3 spans 14 amino acids.

J is TRBJ1-1 and V is TRBV7-2, with a tentative D call TRBD1 (5 bases). V dropped 1 base and J dropped 4 bases, with 13 bases sitting between them. The CDR3 extends over 15 amino acids. Germline V gives CDR1 SGHTA, CDR2 FQGNSA. CDR3 DNA: TGTGCCAGCAGCTTAGATCCAGGGAGGGCCACTGAAGCTTTCTTT. Translated, it gives CASSLDPGRATEAFF.

This chain's CDR3 is CASSIEAGNSYNEQFF. Written as DNA, the CDR3 is TGTGCCAGTAGTATCGAAGCGGGGAACTCCTACAATGAGCAGTTCTTC. The rearrangement joins TRBV19 to TRBJ2-1; TRBD2 aligns across 7 bases. The CDR3 sequence is 16 residues long. Per the germline V gene, CDR1 is LNHDA and CDR2 is SQIVND (reference sequence). Trimming removed 3 bases from V and 0 bases from J; junction bases left unmatched: 5.

The chain combines TRBV12-3 or TRBV12-4 with TRBJ2-7; 7 bases fit TRBD2. Trimming took 5 bases from V and 2 from J; bases not matched to a gene: 6. The length of the CDR3 is 14 residues. The CDR3 bases are TGTGCCAGCAGTAGCGGACTAGAAACCTACGAGCAGTACGTC. This gives the protein CASSSGLETYEQYV.

This chain uses TRBV12-5 with TRBJ1-1; 8 bases agree with TRBD1. Looked up from germline, CDR1 is LGHNT and CDR2 is FRNRAP. The CDR3 is 15 amino acids. J lost 6 bases, V lost 4 bases, and 10 bases had no gene match. The CDR3 nucleotides are TGTGCTAGTGGTTCCCCCGGGACAGGTCAGCCTGAAGCTTTCTTT. As protein: CASGSPGTGQPEAFF.

This clonotype has more than one count but fewer than ten. The V and J genes are TRBV12-3 or TRBV12-4 and TRBJ2-7; D gene uncertain. CDR3 length equals 12 residues. Deletions cut 6 bases from V and 8 bases from J, with 14 bases between. The CDR3 bases are TGTGCCAGCAGCCATGGGCGCGCCAAGCAGTACTTC. It specifies CASSHGRAKQYF.